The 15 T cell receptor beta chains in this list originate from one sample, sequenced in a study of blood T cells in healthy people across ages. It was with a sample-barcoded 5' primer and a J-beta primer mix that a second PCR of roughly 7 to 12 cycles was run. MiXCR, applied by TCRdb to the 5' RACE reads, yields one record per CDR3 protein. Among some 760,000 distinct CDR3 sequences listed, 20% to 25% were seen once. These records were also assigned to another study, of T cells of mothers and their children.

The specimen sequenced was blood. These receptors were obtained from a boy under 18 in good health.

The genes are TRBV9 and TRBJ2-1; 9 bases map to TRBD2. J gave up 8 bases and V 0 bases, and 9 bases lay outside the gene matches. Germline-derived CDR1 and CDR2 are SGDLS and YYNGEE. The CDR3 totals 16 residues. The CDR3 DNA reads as TGTGCCAGCAGCGTAGGCCTTTTAGCGGGAGCGGATGAGCAGTTCTTC. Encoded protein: CASSVGLLAGADEQFF.

The CDR3 bases are TGCAGCGTTGATTATAGAGGAGGAGCGGGAGTCGCCCTGGCGCAGTATTTT. Residues: CSVDYRGGAGVALAQYF. The J gene is TRBJ2-3, the V gene TRBV29-1, with 8 bases that match TRBD2. V lost 3 bases to trimming and J lost 10 bases; unmatched junction nucleotides: 21. CDR1 is SQVTM, CDR2 ANQGSEA, per germline. The length of the CDR3 is 17 residues.

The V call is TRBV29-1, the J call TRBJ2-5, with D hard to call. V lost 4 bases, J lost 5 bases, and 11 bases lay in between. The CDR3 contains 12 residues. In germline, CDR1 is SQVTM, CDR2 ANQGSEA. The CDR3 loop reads CSVGSMGETQYF. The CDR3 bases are TGCAGCGTTGGGAGCATGGGGGAGACCCAGTACTTC.

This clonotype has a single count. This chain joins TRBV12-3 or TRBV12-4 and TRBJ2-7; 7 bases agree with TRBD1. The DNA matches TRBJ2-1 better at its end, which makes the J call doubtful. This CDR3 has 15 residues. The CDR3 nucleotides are TGTGCCAGCAGACCCACAGGGGTCGGGTTAAATGAGCAGTTCTTC. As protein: CASRPTGVGLNEQFF.

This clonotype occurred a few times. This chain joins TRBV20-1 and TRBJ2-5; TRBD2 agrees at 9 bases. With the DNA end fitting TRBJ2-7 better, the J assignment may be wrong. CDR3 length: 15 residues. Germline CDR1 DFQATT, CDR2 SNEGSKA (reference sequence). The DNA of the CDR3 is TGCAGTGCTAGAGATACCCAGCGGGAGGTCTACGAGCAGTACTTC. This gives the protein CSARDTQREVYEQYF.

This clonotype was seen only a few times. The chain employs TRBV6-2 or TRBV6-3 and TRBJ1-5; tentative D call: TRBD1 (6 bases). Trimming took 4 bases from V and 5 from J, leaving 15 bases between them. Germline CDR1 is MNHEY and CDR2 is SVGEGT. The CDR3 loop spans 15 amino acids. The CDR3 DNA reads TGTGCCAGCAGTTTTTCGTCAGGGGATTATCAGCCCCAGCATTTT. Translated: CASSFSSGDYQPQHF.

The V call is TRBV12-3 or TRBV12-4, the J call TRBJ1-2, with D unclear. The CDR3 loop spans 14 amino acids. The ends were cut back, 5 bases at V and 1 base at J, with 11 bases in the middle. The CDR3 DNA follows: TGTGCCAGCAGTGAAGACACGCTTAACTATGGCTACACCTTC. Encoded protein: CASSEDTLNYGYTF.

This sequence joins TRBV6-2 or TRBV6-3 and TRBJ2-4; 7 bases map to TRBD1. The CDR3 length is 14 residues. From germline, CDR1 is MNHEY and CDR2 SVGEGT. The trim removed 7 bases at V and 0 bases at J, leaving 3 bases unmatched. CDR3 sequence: CASKRDRAKNIQYF. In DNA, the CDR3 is TGTGCCAGCAAACGGGACAGAGCCAAAAACATTCAGTACTTC.

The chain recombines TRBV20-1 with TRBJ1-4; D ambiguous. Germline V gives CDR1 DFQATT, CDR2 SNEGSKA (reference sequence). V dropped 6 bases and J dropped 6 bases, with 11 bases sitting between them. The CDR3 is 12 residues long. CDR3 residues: CSAYDLDEKLFF. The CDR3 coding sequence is TGCAGTGCCTACGACTTGGATGAAAAACTGTTTTTT.

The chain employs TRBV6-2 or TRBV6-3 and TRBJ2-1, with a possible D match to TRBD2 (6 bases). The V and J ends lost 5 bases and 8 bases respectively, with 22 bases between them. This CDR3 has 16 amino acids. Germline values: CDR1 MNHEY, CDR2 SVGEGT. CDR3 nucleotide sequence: TGTGCCAGCAGTACCCTACGACTAGAAGGGCGGGATGAGCAGTTCTTC. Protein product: CASSTLRLEGRDEQFF.

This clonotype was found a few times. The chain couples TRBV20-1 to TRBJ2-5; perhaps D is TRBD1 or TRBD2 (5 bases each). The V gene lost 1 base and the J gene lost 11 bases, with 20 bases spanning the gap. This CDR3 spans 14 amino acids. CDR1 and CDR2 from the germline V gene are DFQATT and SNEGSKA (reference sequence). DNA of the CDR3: TGCAGTGCTAGAGCCGGGACGGGGCCCTCCGGGCAGTACTTC. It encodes CSARAGTGPSGQYF.

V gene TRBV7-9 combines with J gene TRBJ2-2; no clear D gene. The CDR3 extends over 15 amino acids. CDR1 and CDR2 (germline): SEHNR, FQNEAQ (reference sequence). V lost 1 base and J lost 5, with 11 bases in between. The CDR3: CASSLGTLRTGELFF. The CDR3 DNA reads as TGTGCCAGCAGCTTAGGGACCCTGAGGACCGGGGAGCTGTTTTTT.

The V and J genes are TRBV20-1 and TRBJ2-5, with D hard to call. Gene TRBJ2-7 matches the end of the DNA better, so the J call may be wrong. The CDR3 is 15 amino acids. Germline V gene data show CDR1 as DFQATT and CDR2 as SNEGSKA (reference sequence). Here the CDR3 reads CSALNPYTSSYEQYF. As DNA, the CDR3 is TGCAGTGCCTTAAACCCTTACACCAGCTCCTACGAGCAGTACTTC.

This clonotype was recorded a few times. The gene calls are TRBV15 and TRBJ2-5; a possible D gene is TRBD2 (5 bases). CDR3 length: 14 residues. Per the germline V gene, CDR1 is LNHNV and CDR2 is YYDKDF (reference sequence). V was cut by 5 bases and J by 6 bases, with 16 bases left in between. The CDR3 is CATSPQAASKTQYF. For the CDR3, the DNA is TGTGCCACCAGCCCCCAAGCGGCATCGAAGACCCAGTACTTC. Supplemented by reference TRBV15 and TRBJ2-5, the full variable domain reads DAMVIQNPRYQVTQFGKPVTLSCSQTLNHNVMYWYQQKSSQAPKLLFHYYDKDFNNEADTPDNFQSRRPNTSFCFLDIRSPGLGDTAMYLCATSPQAASKTQYFGPGTRLLVL.

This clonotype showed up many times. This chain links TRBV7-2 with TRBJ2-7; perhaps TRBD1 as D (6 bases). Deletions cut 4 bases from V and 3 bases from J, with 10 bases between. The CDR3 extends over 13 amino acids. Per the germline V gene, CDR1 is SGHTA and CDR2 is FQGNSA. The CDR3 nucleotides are TGTGCCAGCAGCTACGCACAGGGCTACGAGCAGTACTTC. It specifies CASSYAQGYEQYF. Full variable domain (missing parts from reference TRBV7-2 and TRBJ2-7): GAGVSQSPSNKVTEKGKDVELRCDPISGHTALYWYRQSLGQGLEFLIYFQGNSAPDKSGLPSDRFSAERTGGSVSTLTIQRTQQEDSAVYLCASSYAQGYEQYFGPGTRLTVT.